This is a list of T cell receptor beta chains from one sample in a study of beta chain features in type 1 diabetes. Sequencing used immunoSEQ multiplex PCR; TCRdb keeps in-frame clones, though not all of them. Of roughly 700,000 clones listed, around an eighth are singletons. Sequencing input: naive CD4+ T cells from blood. These receptors were collected from a young man with type 1 diabetes. Both conserved end residues are part of each CDR3. The D gene is left open where the match is weak. The size field is filled for only some rows; it gives once, few, many or a size class.

V,size,D,J,DNA,CDR3
TRBV15,-,-,TRBJ1-5,TGTGCCACCAGCGGCGGGATCCGGGGGAATCAGCCCCAGCATTTT,CATSGGIRGNQPQHF
TRBV6-5,-,-,TRBJ1-5,TGTGCCAGCAGGAAAGGGAGGAATCAGCCCCAGCATTTT,CASRKGRNQPQHF
TRBV6-5,-,-,TRBJ2-7,TGTGCCATCAGTGCGGGACTCAACGAGCAGTACTTC,CAISAGLNEQYF
TRBV29-1,-,TRBD1,TRBJ1-4,TGCAGCACCCGGGACAGGAATGAAAAACTGTTTTTT,CSTRDRNEKLFF
TRBV29-1,-,TRBD1,TRBJ1-4,TGCAGCGTTGAAGATCCGGGGACAGGAGGAACGTTTTTT,CSVEDPGTGGTFF
TRBV28,-,-,TRBJ1-6,TGTGCCAGCACCCTGGGGGGGGGCGCCTATAATTCACCCCTCCACTTT,CASTLGGGAYNSPLHF
TRBV4-2,few,TRBD2,TRBJ2-7,TGTGCCAGCAGCCACCACGCCTCAGCGGGGGACTACTACGAGCAGTACTTC,CASSHHASAGDYYEQYF
TRBV9,-,TRBD2,TRBJ2-1,TGTGCCAGCAGCGTTAGCGGGGTTGAGCAGTTCTTC,CASSVSGVEQFF
TRBV5-4,few,TRBD1,TRBJ2-2,TGTGCCAGCAGCTCGGGACAGGGGGCGGACGGGGAGCTGTTTTTT,CASSSGQGADGELFF
TRBV5-4,-,-,TRBJ1-1,TGTGCCAGCAGTCCGGGCCAAGGCTGGAGGTCTGAAGCTTTCTTT,CASSPGQGWRSEAFF
TRBV6-6,-,-,TRBJ2-3,TGTGCCAGCAGTTACTCGATGGGCAGTGGCACAGATACGCAGTATTTT,CASSYSMGSGTDTQYF
TRBV9,-,TRBD1,TRBJ2-7,TGTGCCAGCAGCGTAGAGGACGGGACAGGCTCCTACGAGCAGTACTTC,CASSVEDGTGSYEQYF
TRBV5-1,few,-,TRBJ2-7,TGCGCCAGCAGCTTAAACGAGGGGGGGACCTCCTACGAGCAGTACTTC,CASSLNEGGTSYEQYF
TRBV5-1,-,-,TRBJ2-6,TGCGCCAGTCGAGCTTCCGGGACTGGGGCCAACGTCCTGACTTTC,CASRASGTGANVLTF
TRBV7-9,few,TRBD1,TRBJ2-4,TGTGCCGGCAAAGAAACAGGGGTTGACATTCAGTACTTC,CAGKETGVDIQYF
TRBV7-7,-,-,TRBJ2-3,TGTGCTAGCAGCCCCACCGGGAGTAGCACAGATACGCAGTATTTT,CASSPTGSSTDTQYF
TRBV9,-,-,TRBJ1-3,TGTGCCAGCAGCAGAGCCGAGGGGACTGGAAACACCATATATTTT,CASSRAEGTGNTIYF
TRBV5-1,few,-,TRBJ2-5,TGCGCCAGCAGCATTGTACCAGGGGAAGAGACCCAGTACTTC,CASSIVPGEETQYF
TRBV7-9,-,TRBD1,TRBJ1-4,TGTGCCAGCAGCGTCGGACAGGCCACCCCTGCTAATGAAAAACTGTTTTTT,CASSVGQATPANEKLFF
TRBV18,-,-,TRBJ2-4,TGTGCCAGCTCACCGCAGGGGGCCAAAAACATTCAGTACTTC,CASSPQGAKNIQYF
TRBV13,-,-,TRBJ2-3,TGTGCCAGCAGCTTAGCCCCTGCCGATACGCAGTATTTT,CASSLAPADTQYF
TRBV5-1,-,TRBD1,TRBJ1-1,TGCGCCAGCAGGACCGGGACAGGGGCTACTGAAGCTTTCTTT,CASRTGTGATEAFF
TRBV25-1,few,-,TRBJ1-5,TGTGCCAGCAGTGGGGGTGGACGCAATCAGCCCCAGCATTTT,CASSGGGRNQPQHF
TRBV6-6,few,-,TRBJ1-4,TGTGCCAGCACTATGATCCCACAGGGAACAAATGAAAAACTGTTTTTT,CASTMIPQGTNEKLFF
TRBV27,-,-,TRBJ1-5,TGTGCCAGCAGTTCCTCAGGGAATCAGCCCCAGCATTTT,CASSSSGNQPQHF
TRBV29-1,-,-,TRBJ2-2,TGCAGCGTTGTAGGGGGGATTATGGGAACAAACACCGGGGAGCTGTTTTTT,CSVVGGIMGTNTGELFF
TRBV18,-,TRBD1,TRBJ2-2,TGTGCCAGCTCACCTCCCGGGACAGTGAACACCGGGGAGCTGTTTTTT,CASSPPGTVNTGELFF
TRBV6-6,few,-,TRBJ2-3,TGTGCCAGCAGTTGGCGGAGCACAGATACGCAGTATTTT,CASSWRSTDTQYF
TRBV5-1,few,-,TRBJ1-2,TGCGCCAGCAGCTTATACACCGACGAGGGCTACACCTTC,CASSLYTDEGYTF
TRBV5-6,few,-,TRBJ2-7,TGTGCCAGCCACCCCGTCCACGGGGGTAAATACGAGCAGTACTTC,CASHPVHGGKYEQYF
TRBV30,-,TRBD1,TRBJ1-6,TGTGCCTGGATGCTCAGGGGGAATTCACCCCTCCACTTT,CAWMLRGNSPLHF
TRBV5-1,-,-,TRBJ2-3,TGCGCCAGCAGCTTAACGGACCGCACAGATACGCAGTATTTT,CASSLTDRTDTQYF
TRBV10-3,-,-,TRBJ1-2,TGTGCCATCAAAGACGGTTATGGCTACACCTTC,CAIKDGYGYTF